The T cell receptor beta chain described here comes from a study of a mutant IDH1 vaccine in newly diagnosed glioma. As to this clone: Its antigen is unidentified.

The study, taken as a whole, reports: The vaccine induced immune responses, and these occurred in roughly 93% of patients.

This CDR3 contains 15 residues. With 3 bases removed from V and 2 bases from J, the gap between germline ends came to 13 bases. CDR1 and CDR2 from the germline V gene are MDHEN and SYDVKM. Time point indicated: baseline, week 1 (first vaccination visit). Noted treatment: pre-vaccination baseline after standard-of-care therapy. Donors had new WHO grade 3 or 4 IDH1-mutant, ATRX-lost astrocytomas. Data came from immunoSEQ multiplex PCR; TCRdb stores just in-frame clones and leaves some out. This sample has 75,000 to 100,000 clones; about 90% occur once, and the top ten carry 0.5% to 0.6%. This clonotype was sampled from a woman aged 45-60 years with glioma. The chain joins TRBV28 to TRBJ1-1; no clear D gene. This sample comprised PBMCs, obtained from a glioma patient treated with radiotherapy, temozolomide or both. The CDR3 DNA follows: TGTGCCAGCAGTTTCCCTCGGAAATCAAACACTGAAGCTTTCTTT. Residues: CASSFPRKSNTEAFF.